Listed here is a single T cell receptor beta chain. This entry is derived from a study of T cells in tuberculosis. The germline V gene encodes CDR1 KGHSH and CDR2 LQKENI. The CDR3 is made up of 14 amino acids. The V gene end was trimmed by 3 bases and the J gene end by 4 bases; junction bases not matched to a gene: 3. After thawing and overnight rest, PBMC were stained with GMM-loaded CD1B tetramer, viability dye and anti-CD3 for sorting. CD1B tetramers were loaded with Rhodococcus equi-derived C32 glucose monomycolate. CD14-expressing monocytes were removed from PBMC before cryopreservation and sorting. From each donor, some 96,000 tetramer-negative cells were sorted. No alpha-beta pairing information exists for these sequences. TCRdb's table, derived via immunoSEQ multiplex PCR, lists solely in-frame clones and lacks some. This table holds more than 45,000 clones, 88% found once.

The chain links TRBV18 to TRBJ2-3; 8 nucleotides align to TRBD1. The receptor comes from an adult woman with latent tuberculosis. Material: CD1b-GMM tetramer-negative cells sorted from PBMCs. CDR3 DNA: TGTGCCAGCTCACCGGACAGGGCCCCAGATACGCAGTATTTT. Translated, it gives CASSPDRAPDTQYF.